The 24 T cell receptor beta chains listed next were all sequenced from one sample in a study of cytomegalovirus exposure and HLA in healthy donors. Profiling relied on immunoSEQ multiplex PCR, and the TCRdb table lists in-frame clones only, not all of them. The sample comprises approximately 300,000 clones, roughly 88% of which are singletons, and approximately 0.84% rests with the top ten. Sequenced: PBMCs. These receptors were collected from a woman between 18 and 30 years old in good health and CMV-seronegative.

The chain uses TRBV29-1 and TRBJ2-3; tentative D call: TRBD1 (6 bases). This CDR3 contains 14 residues. V shed 7 bases and J shed 0 bases, with 14 bases lying between them. The germline V gene encodes CDR1 SQVTM and CDR2 ANQGSEA. CDR3: CSGADRSSTDTQYF. Here the CDR3 DNA reads TGCAGCGGGGCAGACAGGAGTAGCACAGATACGCAGTATTTT.

The chain employs TRBV9 and TRBJ2-7, with TRBD2 identical over 8 bases. Germline CDR1 reads SGDLS; CDR2 reads YYNGEE. The CDR3 loop spans 15 amino acids. Trimming at V came to 3 bases and at J to 7 bases, leaving 12 bases not matched to a gene. The CDR3 loop is CASSEHTGGAQEQYF. The DNA of the CDR3 is TGTGCCAGCAGCGAACATACGGGGGGGGCGCAGGAGCAGTACTTC. The complete variable domain, with remaining parts taken from reference TRBV9 and TRBJ2-7, reads DSGVTQTPKHLITATGQRVTLRCSPRSGDLSVYWYQQSLDQGLQFLIQYYNGEERAKGNILERFSAQQFPDLHSELNLSSLELGDSALYFCASSEHTGGAQEQYFGPGTRLTVT.

This clone was recorded once. This sequence joins TRBV27 and TRBJ1-4, with 9 positions matching TRBD1. This CDR3 has 16 residues. J lost 10 bases, V lost 3 bases, and 12 bases had no gene match. Germline CDR1 and CDR2: MNHEY and SMNVEV (reference sequence). The DNA for the CDR3 is TGTGCCAGCAGTTTCGTGGTGACAGGGGGAGTGGGAAAACTGTTTTTT. Amino acid sequence: CASSFVVTGGVGKLFF.

The chain links TRBV9 to TRBJ1-4; TRBD1 agrees at 8 bases. CDR1 SGDLS and CDR2 YYNGEE come from the germline V gene. Trimming cost V 3 bases and J 8 bases; bases outside gene matches: 9. The CDR3 length is 15 residues. This CDR3 is CASSGGDRREEKLFF. The CDR3 bases are TGTGCCAGCAGCGGGGGGGACAGGCGGGAAGAAAAACTGTTTTTT.

This clone was detected a few times. The junction shows a germline mismatch at one end, possibly a read error. V usage is TRBV7-7 and J usage is TRBJ2-2; 10 bases are a match to TRBD2. Germline-derived CDR1 and CDR2 are SSHAT and FNYEAQ (reference sequence). The CDR3 runs to 15 residues. The CDR3 region has the DNA TGTGCTAGCAGCGGCCTAGCGGGAGTAGGCGGGGAGCTGTTTTTT. Translating it yields CASSGLAGVGGELFF.

Details on this clone: Its ends do not fully match the called genes, so a read error is possible. V gene TRBV7-6 combines with J gene TRBJ2-2, with D perhaps TRBD1 (9 bases). The germline V gene encodes CDR1 SGHVS and CDR2 FNYEAQ. The CDR3 covers 16 residues. In DNA form, the CDR3 reads TGTGCCAGCAACTTAGCGGGACAGGGGAACACCGGGGAGCTGTTTTTT. Its protein product is CASNLAGQGNTGELFF.

The chain carries TRBV4-3 and TRBJ1-5, with unresolved D. With 4 bases removed from V and 7 bases from J, the gap between germline ends came to 11 bases. Germline CDR1 LGHNA, CDR2 YSLEER. The CDR3 is 13 residues long. This chain's CDR3 is CASSPEGPQPQHF. The CDR3 DNA reads as TGCGCCAGCAGCCCAGAGGGCCCCCAGCCCCAGCATTTT.

This clone was seen just once. The V call is TRBV2, the J call TRBJ2-5; D possibly corresponds to TRBD1 (6 bases). CDR1 and CDR2 (germline): SNHLY, FYNNEI. Trimming pared 3 bases from V and 5 bases from J, leaving 13 bases between. The CDR3 loop spans 14 amino acids. CDR3 DNA sequence: TGTGCCAGCAGTGATTTTACAGGGCGGGAGACCCAGTACTTC. It is translated as CASSDFTGRETQYF.

V is TRBV15 and J is TRBJ2-3; 7 bases line up with TRBD2. V dropped 3 bases and J dropped 5; count of bases not matched to a gene: 5. Per germline, CDR1 LNHNV and CDR2 YYDKDF (reference sequence). The CDR3 contains 14 residues. The CDR3 spells CATSRRTGGDTQYF. The DNA of the CDR3 is TGTGCCACCAGCAGGCGCACGGGAGGAGATACGCAGTATTTT.

The chain links TRBV19 to TRBJ2-2, with 11 positions matching TRBD1. V lost 6 bases and J lost 7; bases outside the gene matches: 1. The CDR3 is 13 residues long. Germline CDR1 LNHDA, CDR2 SQIVND (reference sequence). CDR3 sequence reads: CASSGTGGGELFF. In DNA form, the CDR3 reads TGTGCCAGTAGCGGGACAGGGGGCGGGGAGCTGTTTTTT.

The chain employs TRBV5-4 and TRBJ2-5; 10 bases fit TRBD2. Germline loops: CDR1 SGHNT, CDR2 YYREEE (reference sequence). V dropped 0 bases and J dropped 5; count of bases not matched to a gene: 4. CDR3 size: 15 residues. CDR3 loop: CASSLASGSWETQYF. CDR3 coding DNA: TGTGCCAGCAGCTTGGCTAGCGGGAGCTGGGAGACCCAGTACTTC.

This chain joins TRBV2 and TRBJ1-5, with 12 bases identical to TRBD1. This CDR3 is 20 amino acids long. Germline CDR1 reads SNHLY; CDR2 reads FYNNEI. Trimming took 4 bases from V and 0 from J; bases not matched to a gene: 13. The CDR3 region is CASSADPGQGASYSNQPQHF. CDR3 DNA: TGTGCCAGCAGTGCAGATCCGGGACAGGGGGCCAGCTATAGCAATCAGCCCCAGCATTTT.

The chain recombines TRBV11-2 with TRBJ2-4; tentative D call: TRBD1 (6 bases). The V end lost 5 bases, the J end lost 6 bases, and 17 bases lay between the germline ends. Germline CDR1 is SGHAT and CDR2 is FQNNGV. The CDR3 spans 15 residues. CDR3 in DNA: TGTGCCAGCAGCCGAACAGGGCAGGGCACAAACATTCAGTACTTC. Its protein product is CASSRTGQGTNIQYF.

This rearrangement joins TRBV28 to TRBJ1-2, with TRBD1 identical over 9 bases. Unmatched junction bases numbered 10, after V lost 5 bases and J lost 0 bases. The CDR3 extends over 17 amino acids. Germline CDR1 and CDR2: MDHEN and SYDVKM. CDR3 DNA: TGTGCCAGCAGTCCCTTCCCGGGACAGGGACCTAACTATGGCTACACCTTC. Protein: CASSPFPGQGPNYGYTF.

The V and J genes are TRBV4-3 and TRBJ2-3; D is possibly TRBD2 (5 bases). CDR1 is LGHNA, CDR2 YSLEER, per germline. The V gene lost 0 bases and the J gene lost 2 bases, with 9 bases spanning the gap. The CDR3 extends over 15 amino acids. The chain's CDR3 is CASSQERADTDTQYF. The CDR3, as DNA: TGCGCCAGCAGCCAAGAGCGGGCCGACACAGATACGCAGTATTTT.

The chain employs TRBV5-1 and TRBJ1-4; 7 positions agree with TRBD1. This CDR3 comprises 15 residues. The germline gives CDR1 SGHRS, CDR2 YFSETQ. V dropped 3 bases and J dropped 1; count of bases not matched to a gene: 3. CDR3 nucleotides: TGCGCCAGCAGCTCACAGGGGTTAACTAATGAAAAACTGTTTTTT. Amino acids: CASSSQGLTNEKLFF.

Of note for this clone: Other DNA variants within this sample encode the same CDR3. J is TRBJ2-3 and V is TRBV6-5, with 13 bases aligning to TRBD2. V shed 6 bases and J 4 bases; nucleotides not matched to a gene: 4. Germline V gene data show CDR1 as MNHEY and CDR2 as SVGAGI. This CDR3 is 15 amino acids long. CDR3 in amino acids: CASSPGLAGSDTQYF. CDR3 bases: TGTGCCAGCAGCCCGGGACTAGCGGGATCAGATACGCAGTATTTT.

The chain is built from TRBV15 and TRBJ2-7, with TRBD2 matching over 7 bases. With 0 bases clipped from V and 3 bases from J, the junction kept 20 bases outside the gene matches. The germline gives CDR1 LNHNV, CDR2 YYDKDF (reference sequence). CDR3 length: 20 residues. CDR3: CATSRDISRGSLLGNYEQYF. The CDR3 nucleotides are TGTGCCACCAGCAGAGATATTTCTCGCGGGAGCCTACTAGGGAACTACGAGCAGTACTTC.

The chain employs TRBV27 and TRBJ1-4; no clear D. The CDR3 has 12 residues. In germline, CDR1 is MNHEY, CDR2 SMNVEV (reference sequence). Trimming took off 6 bases at V and 8 bases at J, with 10 bases between the two ends. CDR3 in DNA: TGTGCCAGCAGCGGCGCGGAGGAAAAACTGTTTTTT. Translation: CASSGAEEKLFF.

This clone showed up many times. The chain links TRBV10-3 to TRBJ2-2; 11 positions agree with TRBD2. V lost 6 bases, J lost 5 bases, and 8 bases stayed unmatched. CDR1 is ENHRY, CDR2 SYGVKD, per germline. There are 16 residues in the CDR3. The CDR3 DNA is TGTGCCATCAGGATAGCGGGAGGGCCAAGGACCGGGGAGCTGTTTTTT. Translation: CAIRIAGGPRTGELFF.

The CDR3 protein is CASSLEKGASYEQYF. CDR3 in DNA: TGTGCCAGCAGCTTAGAAAAAGGGGCCTCCTACGAGCAGTACTTC. The rearrangement joins TRBV7-6 to TRBJ2-7; tentative D call: TRBD1 (5 bases). The CDR3 has 15 amino acids. Per the germline V gene, CDR1 is SGHVS and CDR2 is FNYEAQ. The V end was cut by 1 base, the J end by 0 bases, with 10 bases between.

This chain connects TRBV13 to TRBJ2-3; 7 bases fit TRBD2. Germline assignment: CDR1 PRHDT and CDR2 FYEKMQ (reference sequence). The CDR3 is 18 residues long. The J segment lost 7 bases and the V segment lost 4 bases, leaving 20 bases of the junction unmatched. The CDR3 DNA reads TGTGCCAGCAGCTACATGGATCGGGAGGATCCGGGTGTATATACGCAGTATTTT. This gives the protein CASSYMDREDPGVYTQYF.

This clone showed up just once. The chain carries TRBV6-5 and TRBJ1-1; 10 positions match TRBD1. The germline gives CDR1 MNHEY, CDR2 SVGAGI. V shed 6 bases, J shed 4 bases, and the junction held 5 bases outside the gene matches. The CDR3 runs 14 residues. The CDR3: CASSHGTGVTEAFF. CDR3 nucleotide sequence: TGTGCCAGCAGCCACGGGACAGGGGTCACTGAAGCTTTCTTT.

This chain links TRBV28 with TRBJ2-7; tentative D call: TRBD1 (5 bases). V was pared by 10 bases and J by 2 bases, with 12 bases between. Germline loops: CDR1 MDHEN, CDR2 SYDVKM. The CDR3 length is 12 residues. This CDR3 reads CATTGATYEQYF. The CDR3 region has the DNA TGTGCCACTACAGGAGCTACCTACGAGCAGTACTTC.